A single sample is the source of the 25 T cell receptor beta chains below, sequenced in a study of shared clonotypes between healthy human individuals. Data came from immunoSEQ multiplex PCR; TCRdb stores just in-frame clones and leaves some out. The table shows about 2 million clones, with around 96% occurring only once. Positive CCR7 selection of CD45RO-negative cells yielded the naive CD8 cells, and terminally differentiated effector memory CD45RA+ cells were excluded. The specimen was naive CD8+ T cells sorted from blood. Receptors were obtained from a man aged 18-30 years in good health.

The gene calls are TRBV6-5 and TRBJ1-2, with a weak D call TRBD1 (5 bases). Germline CDR1 is MNHEY and CDR2 is SVGAGI. Trimming shortened V by 2 bases and J by 3 bases, and 10 bases separated the two germline ends. There are 14 residues in the CDR3. CDR3 region: CASSYDPRDYGYTF. The CDR3 coding sequence is TGTGCCAGCAGTTACGACCCCAGGGACTATGGCTACACCTTC.

This chain links TRBV30 with TRBJ2-1, with a tentative D call TRBD2 (6 bases). V dropped 4 bases and J dropped 5 bases, with 21 bases sitting between them. The CDR3 is 16 amino acids. Germline assignment: CDR1 GTSNPN and CDR2 SVGIG (reference sequence). The CDR3 nucleotides read TGTGCCTGGAAGTTCGATTGGGGGGAAAGGGACAATGAGCAGTTCTTC. Protein sequence: CAWKFDWGERDNEQFF.

This chain uses TRBV27 with TRBJ2-7; no firm D call. The CDR3 consists of 13 residues. The germline gives CDR1 MNHEY, CDR2 SMNVEV (reference sequence). V lost 3 bases and J lost 4, with 10 bases in between. CDR3 coding DNA: TGTGCCAGCAGTTTGACTGAGGATTACGAGCAGTACTTC. It encodes CASSLTEDYEQYF.

The rearrangement links TRBV28 to TRBJ2-7, with TRBD2 as a possible D gene (6 bases). Trimming shortened V by 5 bases and J by 6 bases, and 11 bases separated the two germline ends. The CDR3 has 12 residues. Germline loops: CDR1 MDHEN, CDR2 SYDVKM. CDR3 sequence reads: CASSPGLTEQYF. In DNA, the CDR3 is TGTGCCAGCAGTCCGGGACTCACCGAGCAGTACTTC. Full variable domain (rest looked up from reference TRBV28 and TRBJ2-7): DVKVTQSSRYLVKRTGEKVFLECVQDMDHENMFWYRQDPGLGLRLIYFSYDVKMKEKGDIPEGYSVSREKKERFSLILESASTNQTSMYLCASSPGLTEQYFGPGTRLTVT.

The V gene is TRBV7-3, the J gene TRBJ2-5; 7 bases are a match to TRBD2. Unmatched junction bases numbered 4, after V lost 2 bases and J lost 1 base. This CDR3 contains 15 residues. Per germline, CDR1 SGHTA and CDR2 FQGTGA. CDR3 sequence reads: CASSLLGGTQETQYF. The CDR3 region has the DNA TGTGCCAGCAGCTTACTCGGGGGGACCCAAGAGACCCAGTACTTC.

The chain combines TRBV6-5 with TRBJ1-2; D unclear. The CDR3 length is 13 residues. The V end lost 5 bases, the J end lost 4 bases, and 11 bases lay between the germline ends. Germline CDR1 and CDR2: MNHEY and SVGAGI. The CDR3 DNA is TGTGCCAGCAGTCACCAGTCCCTCTATGGCTACACCTTC. It translates to CASSHQSLYGYTF.

The rearrangement links TRBV28 to TRBJ1-5; 8 nucleotides agree with TRBD1. Germline assignment: CDR1 MDHEN and CDR2 SYDVKM. The CDR3 contains 14 residues. The ends lost 6 bases at V and 2 bases at J; junction bases unmatched: 3. The DNA for the CDR3 is TGTGCCAGCAGAGAACAGGGGGGCAATCAGCCCCAGCATTTT. Its translation: CASREQGGNQPQHF.

A remark on this clone: This CDR3 is also generated by other DNA sequences in the sample. The chain has TRBV5-1 and TRBJ2-5; perhaps TRBD1 as D (6 bases). Trimming pared 3 bases from V and 1 base from J, leaving 13 bases between. CDR3 length equals 15 residues. Germline CDR1 SGHRS, CDR2 YFSETQ. CDR3 coding DNA: TGCGCCAGCAGCTCGGAAGGGGGAATCCAAGAGACCCAGTACTTC. This sequence encodes CASSSEGGIQETQYF.

This CDR3 is CASSNVRDLRPDTQYF. The CDR3 coding sequence is TGTGCCAGCAGCAATGTCCGGGACCTGCGCCCAGATACGCAGTATTTT. The genes are TRBV28 and TRBJ2-3; D is tentatively TRBD1 or TRBD2 (5 bases each). Germline values: CDR1 MDHEN, CDR2 SYDVKM. CDR3 length: 16 residues. The V end was cut by 6 bases, the J end by 4 bases, with 20 bases between.

The V call is TRBV5-1, the J call TRBJ1-1; D not certain. V lost 0 bases, J lost 4 bases, and 10 bases lay in between. Germline V lookup: CDR1 SGHRS, CDR2 YFSETQ. CDR3 length: 14 residues. This CDR3 reads CASSLEMGPTEAFF. Here the CDR3 DNA reads TGCGCCAGCAGCTTGGAGATGGGCCCCACTGAAGCTTTCTTT.

About this clone: Other DNA sequences of this sample code for an identical CDR3. The chain combines TRBV6-6 with TRBJ2-7; 7 bases match TRBD1. The CDR3 has 13 residues. The V and J ends lost 2 bases and 4 bases, in that order; junction bases with no gene match: 2. The germline V gene encodes CDR1 MNHNY and CDR2 SVGAGI (reference sequence). CDR3 residues: CASSYPGGYEQYF. The CDR3 DNA sequence: TGTGCCAGCAGTTACCCAGGGGGTTACGAGCAGTACTTC.

The chain couples TRBV4-1 to TRBJ2-3; 8 bases fit TRBD2. The length of the CDR3 is 17 residues. Germline V gives CDR1 MGHRA, CDR2 YSYEKL. The V segment lost 0 bases and the J segment 4 bases; nucleotides outside the gene matches: 9. The CDR3 DNA reads TGCGCCAGCAGCCAAGACCCTCGCGGGGGGTTGGCAGATACGCAGTATTTT. Protein product: CASSQDPRGGLADTQYF.

The chain has TRBV7-9 and TRBJ2-5; D gene unclear. The V and J ends lost 1 base and 5 bases respectively, with 11 bases between them. The CDR3 contains 14 residues. The V gene's germline CDR1 is SEHNR and CDR2 FQNEAQ (reference sequence). In nucleotides, the CDR3 is TGTGCCAGCAGCTTAGTTTCCATATGGGAGACCCAGTACTTC. Amino acid sequence: CASSLVSIWETQYF.

The CDR3 DNA reads as TGTGCCAGCAGAGGACAGGGGGGACCTAATGAAAAACTGTTTTTT. Its translation is CASRGQGGPNEKLFF. The chain is built from TRBV9 and TRBJ1-4, with TRBD1 matching 10 bases. This CDR3 spans 15 amino acids. V was clipped by 5 bases and J by 3 bases; unmatched bases: 4. Germline V gene data show CDR1 as SGDLS and CDR2 as YYNGEE. The full variable domain, its missing parts supplied by reference TRBV9 and TRBJ1-4, is DSGVTQTPKHLITATGQRVTLRCSPRSGDLSVYWYQQSLDQGLQFLIQYYNGEERAKGNILERFSAQQFPDLHSELNLSSLELGDSALYFCASRGQGGPNEKLFFGSGTQLSVL.

The gene calls are TRBV4-1 and TRBJ2-7; no firm D call. Germline V gene lookup returns CDR1 MGHRA and CDR2 YSYEKL. The CDR3 has 13 amino acids. V was cut by 2 bases and J by 6 bases, with 11 bases left in between. The CDR3 here is CASSQSASSEQYF. The CDR3 region has the DNA TGCGCCAGCAGCCAAAGCGCAAGCTCCGAGCAGTACTTC.

This chain connects TRBV11-2 to TRBJ2-3; D may correspond to TRBD1 or TRBD2 (5 bases each). CDR1 is SGHAT and CDR2 is FQNNGV in the germline V gene. There are 14 residues in the CDR3. The V end lost 7 bases, the J end lost 2 bases, and 13 bases lay between the germline ends. CDR3 in DNA: TGTGCCAGCACGGGGCCTTTCTTCACAGATACGCAGTATTTT. Its translation is CASTGPFFTDTQYF.

This sequence joins TRBV5-1 and TRBJ2-1; D perhaps matches TRBD2 (7 bases). V was pared by 0 bases and J by 5 bases, with 15 bases between. Germline V gene sequence: CDR1 SGHRS, CDR2 YFSETQ. The CDR3 consists of 16 residues. The CDR3 coding sequence is TGCGCCAGCAGCTTGGTAGGGAGGGGGACTGACAATGAGCAGTTCTTC. It translates to CASSLVGRGTDNEQFF.

Details on this clone: The sample carries other DNA sequences with the same CDR3. The V and J genes are TRBV5-4 and TRBJ2-7; TRBD1 aligns across 9 bases. Germline CDR1 is SGHNT and CDR2 is YYREEE (reference sequence). The CDR3 extends over 14 amino acids. J lost 2 bases, V lost 2 bases, and 2 bases had no gene match. CDR3 sequence (DNA): TGTGCCAGCAGCTTCGGGACAGGGACCTACGAGCAGTACTTC. This sequence encodes CASSFGTGTYEQYF.

The rearrangement uses TRBV7-9 and TRBJ2-5, with 9 bases lining up with TRBD2. The germline V gene encodes CDR1 SEHNR and CDR2 FQNEAQ (reference sequence). The CDR3 totals 16 residues. V lost 4 bases to trimming and J lost 5 bases; unmatched junction nucleotides: 11. The CDR3: CASSYQQAGGGETQYF. CDR3 nucleotide sequence: TGTGCCAGCAGCTACCAGCAAGCGGGAGGAGGGGAGACCCAGTACTTC.

This clone showed up just once. Other DNA sequences from this sample encode an identical CDR3 as well. The J gene is TRBJ1-1, the V gene TRBV13; D uncertain. The CDR3 runs to 13 residues. The germline CDR1 and CDR2 sequences are PRHDT and FYEKMQ (reference sequence). Trimming pared 3 bases from V and 0 bases from J, leaving 5 bases between. In DNA form, the CDR3 reads TGTGCCAGCAGCTTTCGAATGAACACTGAAGCTTTCTTT. Its translation: CASSFRMNTEAFF. The variable domain in full, completed from reference TRBV13 and TRBJ1-1, reads AAGVIQSPRHLIKEKRETATLKCYPIPRHDTVYWYQQGPGQDPQFLISFYEKMQSDKGSIPDRFSAQQFSDYHSELNMSSLELGDSALYFCASSFRMNTEAFFGQGTRLTVV.

The V gene is TRBV7-9, the J gene TRBJ2-7, with D perhaps assigned TRBD1 or TRBD2 (5 bases each). Trimming removed 5 bases from V and 2 bases from J, with 10 bases in between. Looked up from germline, CDR1 is SEHNR and CDR2 is FQNEAQ (reference sequence). CDR3 size: 13 residues. The CDR3 spells CASSPGTPYEQYF. CDR3 nucleotide sequence: TGTGCCAGCAGCCCCGGGACGCCCTACGAGCAGTACTTC.

The chain joins TRBV12-5 to TRBJ2-7; tentative D call: TRBD2 (5 bases). From germline, CDR1 is LGHNT and CDR2 FRNRAP. The CDR3 is made up of 12 amino acids. The V end was cut by 7 bases, the J end by 4 bases, with 11 bases between. This chain's CDR3 is CASALGVYEQYF. For the CDR3, the DNA is TGTGCTAGTGCCCTCGGGGTTTACGAGCAGTACTTC.

On this clone itself: In the same sample, other DNA sequences code for this CDR3. This sequence joins TRBV6-1 and TRBJ1-5, with TRBD1 identical over 7 bases. V gave up 6 bases and J gave up 3 bases; unmatched junction bases: 2. Germline-derived CDR1 and CDR2 are MNHNS and SASEGT. The CDR3 covers 13 residues. The CDR3 region is CASSEGANQPQHF. The CDR3 DNA reads TGTGCCAGCAGCGAGGGGGCCAATCAGCCCCAGCATTTT.

For the CDR3, the DNA is TGTGCCAGCAGCTTGGCCAGGGGGCTTTTCTACGAGCAGTACTTC. This sequence encodes CASSLARGLFYEQYF. The chain combines TRBV5-8 with TRBJ2-7; TRBD1 agrees at 8 bases. The trim removed 0 bases at V and 3 bases at J, leaving 5 bases unmatched. CDR1 is SGHTS, CDR2 YDEGEE, per germline. The CDR3 extends over 15 amino acids.

This clone was picked up one time. One end of the junction does not line up with germline, which may come from a read error. The rearrangement uses TRBV6-4 and TRBJ1-1, with D maybe TRBD1 (6 bases). From germline, CDR1 is MRHNA and CDR2 SNTAGT. CDR3 length: 17 residues. The DNA for the CDR3 is TGTGCCAGCAGTCCCCCGCGATCGGGGGCAGAAAACACTGAAGCTCTCTTT. Its protein product is CASSPPRSGAENTEALF.